Below, 10 T cell receptor beta chains from the same sample are listed, as sequenced in a study of glioma-infiltrating T cells after dendritic cell vaccination. Clones were read by immunoSEQ multiplex PCR, and TCRdb kept only the in-frame ones, dropping some. In the table there are some 73,000 clones, roughly 87% of which are singletons. This material consisted of blood, taken before dendritic cell vaccination. The receptors originated from a human donor with glioblastoma.

J is TRBJ2-7 and V is TRBV7-2; D may be TRBD1 (6 bases). The CDR3 runs 14 residues. The V and J ends lost 5 bases and 2 bases respectively, with 13 bases between them. Looked up from germline, CDR1 is SGHTA and CDR2 is FQGNSA. This chain's CDR3 is CASSGQSTTYEQYF. In DNA form, the CDR3 reads TGTGCCAGCAGCGGACAGTCCACCACCTACGAGCAGTACTTC. The whole variable domain, filled in from reference TRBV7-2 and TRBJ2-7, reads GAGVSQSPSNKVTEKGKDVELRCDPISGHTALYWYRQSLGQGLEFLIYFQGNSAPDKSGLPSDRFSAERTGGSVSTLTIQRTQQEDSAVYLCASSGQSTTYEQYFGPGTRLTVT.

The chain joins TRBV15 to TRBJ1-6; possible D gene TRBD1, 6 bases. Germline V gene lookup returns CDR1 LNHNV and CDR2 YYDKDF (reference sequence). CDR3 length: 15 residues. V lost 1 base and J lost 14, with 18 bases in between. The CDR3 reads CATSRAGGPGGALHF. CDR3 in DNA: TGTGCCACCAGCAGAGCCGGGGGGCCCGGGGGGGCCCTCCACTTT.

The chain recombines TRBV4-1 with TRBJ2-3; 14 nucleotides line up with TRBD2. V dropped 1 base and J dropped 4; count of bases not matched to a gene: 7. This CDR3 spans 18 amino acids. Germline CDR1 MGHRA, CDR2 YSYEKL. The CDR3 is CASSQASPTSGGADTQYF. The CDR3 DNA reads as TGCGCCAGCAGCCAAGCTTCACCGACTAGCGGGGGGGCAGATACGCAGTATTTT.

J is TRBJ2-2 and V is TRBV2; TRBD1 agrees at 8 bases. Trimming removed 6 bases from V and 7 bases from J; junction bases left unmatched: 7. Germline V gene data show CDR1 as SNHLY and CDR2 as FYNNEI. CDR3 length: 14 residues. CDR3 coding DNA: TGTGCCAGCAGGAGGGGACAGGTCATCGGGGAGCTGTTTTTT. It is translated as CASRRGQVIGELFF.

The gene calls are TRBV9 and TRBJ2-1, with 8 nucleotides matching TRBD2. V gave up 7 bases and J gave up 0 bases; unmatched junction bases: 3. CDR1 and CDR2 (germline): SGDLS, YYNGEE. There are 14 residues in the CDR3. CDR3 in amino acids: CASGGTSSYNEQFF. CDR3 in DNA: TGTGCCAGCGGAGGGACTAGCTCCTACAATGAGCAGTTCTTC.

This sequence joins TRBV7-4 and TRBJ1-1; D perhaps matches TRBD1 (5 bases). Germline CDR1 and CDR2: SGHVT and SQSDAQ. V was pared by 3 bases and J by 9 bases, with 23 bases between. The CDR3 is 16 residues long. In nucleotides, the CDR3 is TGTGCCAGCAGCTTGGGCAGTAGGGGTCTTTGGTCTAAAGCTTTCTTT. Its protein product is CASSLGSRGLWSKAFF.

The chain employs TRBV18 and TRBJ2-6; tentative D call: TRBD1 (6 bases). Germline V gene data show CDR1 as KGHSH and CDR2 as LQKENI. Trimming shortened V by 6 bases and J by 1 base, and 10 bases separated the two germline ends. This CDR3 spans 15 amino acids. CDR3 residues: CASSGQGSGANVLTF. CDR3 in DNA: TGTGCCAGCTCTGGCCAGGGGTCTGGGGCCAACGTCCTGACTTTC.

The chain combines TRBV7-2 with TRBJ2-7; D is perhaps TRBD2 (8 bases). The germline CDR1 and CDR2 sequences are SGHTA and FQGNSA. Trimming took 0 bases from V and 4 from J, leaving 13 bases between them. This CDR3 region has 15 residues. The CDR3 region has the DNA TGTGCCAGCAGCTTAGCCGGGGGGGGACAGTACGAGCAGTACTTC. The encoded protein is CASSLAGGGQYEQYF.

With regard to this clone: Other DNA sequences within the sample encode an identical CDR3. J is TRBJ2-3 and V is TRBV5-1, with D maybe TRBD1 (6 bases). The CDR3 spans 13 residues. CDR1 is SGHRS and CDR2 is YFSETQ in the germline V gene. V lost 4 bases and J 3 bases, leaving 9 bases between the germline ends. This chain's CDR3 is CASSPTGTDTQYF. The CDR3 nucleotides read TGCGCCAGCAGCCCGACAGGTACAGATACGCAGTATTTT.

This chain uses TRBV5-5 with TRBJ1-2, with TRBD1 matching over 7 bases. CDR3 length: 15 residues. The V segment lost 0 bases and the J segment 4 bases; nucleotides outside the gene matches: 6. CDR1 and CDR2 (germline): SGHKS, YYEKEE (reference sequence). The CDR3 DNA sequence: TGTGCCAGCAGCTTGGAACAGGGGTATGGCTATGGCTACACCTTC. Translating gives CASSLEQGYGYGYTF.